One and the same sample provided the 10 T cell receptor beta chains below, sequenced in a study of response to subunit inactivated influenza vaccine. TCRdb re-called the RT-PCR reads through MiXCR, storing one row per CDR3 protein. Among roughly 630,000 distinct CDR3 sequences listed, 11% to 15% were seen once. The specimen was PBMCs from blood, collected around 15 days before vaccination. The source is a man over 45 who received an inactivated influenza vaccine.

This rearrangement joins TRBV7-2 to TRBJ1-5; 9 bases are shared with TRBD1. The V gene's germline CDR1 is SGHTA and CDR2 FQGNSA. The CDR3 runs to 13 residues. Trimming cost V 5 bases and J 7 bases; bases outside gene matches: 3. In nucleotides, the CDR3 is TGTGCCAGCAGCCCAACAGGGGGCCAGCCCCAGCATTTT. It codes for CASSPTGGQPQHF. The full variable domain, rest sourced from reference TRBV7-2 and TRBJ1-5, is GAGVSQSPSNKVTEKGKDVELRCDPISGHTALYWYRQSLGQGLEFLIYFQGNSAPDKSGLPSDRFSAERTGGSVSTLTIQRTQQEDSAVYLCASSPTGGQPQHFGDGTRLSIL.

The V call is TRBV4-3, the J call TRBJ1-6; D is uncertain. The CDR3 totals 12 residues. V lost 2 bases, J lost 10 bases, and 6 bases lay in between. Germline-derived CDR1 and CDR2 are LGHNA and YSLEER. CDR3 DNA: TGCGCCAGCAGCCAACCGGACTCACCCCTCCACTTT. This codes for CASSQPDSPLHF.

There are a few counts of this clonotype. The chain joins TRBV18 to TRBJ2-1; D not certain. Germline V gene lookup returns CDR1 KGHSH and CDR2 LQKENI. CDR3 size: 14 residues. Trimming cost V 4 bases and J 4 bases, with 11 bases left between them. The CDR3 nucleotides are TGTGCCAGCTCACGTACCGCAGCATACAATGAGCAGTTCTTC. This codes for CASSRTAAYNEQFF.

The V and J genes are TRBV5-1 and TRBJ1-6, with D possibly being TRBD1 (5 bases). Germline CDR1 is SGHRS and CDR2 is YFSETQ. Trimming shortened V by 4 bases and J by 10 bases, and 18 bases separated the two germline ends. This CDR3 comprises 15 residues. CDR3 DNA: TGCGCCAGCAGCCCGATGGGGCAGGGAAGCTCACCCCTCCACTTT. Its translation: CASSPMGQGSSPLHF.

This clonotype was seen a handful of times. V and J are TRBV6-2 or TRBV6-3 and TRBJ2-1; perhaps D is TRBD1 or TRBD2 (7 bases each). Trimming removed 7 bases from V and 6 bases from J, with 13 bases in between. Germline assignment: CDR1 MNHEY and CDR2 SVGEGT. There are 13 residues in the CDR3. CDR3 nucleotide sequence: TGTGCCAGCACTCCAGGGGGGGGCAATGAGCAGTTCTTC. Residues: CASTPGGGNEQFF.

The chain joins TRBV30 to TRBJ2-7; weak D call: TRBD2 (6 bases). In germline, CDR1 is GTSNPN, CDR2 SVGIG (reference sequence). The V end lost 5 bases, the J end lost 5 bases, and 16 bases lay between the germline ends. This CDR3 comprises 13 residues. Written as DNA, the CDR3 is TGTGCCTGGGGACTACAACTTTTGGACGAGCAGTACTTC. Translation gives CAWGLQLLDEQYF.

The CDR3 sequence is CSASLRRGRPSTQFF. The CDR3 DNA sequence: TGCAGTGCTAGCCTTAGGAGGGGGAGGCCCTCGACGCAGTTCTTC. The chain combines TRBV20-1 with TRBJ2-1, with D perhaps TRBD1 or TRBD2 (6 bases each). The ends were cut back, 3 bases at V and 12 bases at J, with 24 bases in the middle. In germline, CDR1 is DFQATT, CDR2 SNEGSKA (reference sequence). CDR3 size: 15 residues.

Concerning this clonotype: Possible read error: a much larger clone is one base away. V is TRBV7-9 and J is TRBJ2-7, with TRBD1 matching over 8 bases. Germline trimming cut 4 bases from V and 4 bases from J; bases unmatched to any gene: 3. The CDR3 sequence is 13 residues long. Germline-derived CDR1 and CDR2 are SEHNR and FQNEAQ (reference sequence). In DNA, the CDR3 is TGTGCCAGCAGCTCGGGACAGGAGTACGAGCAGTACTTC. Protein sequence: CASSSGQEYEQYF.

This clonotype was found a few times. The V and J genes are TRBV11-1 and TRBJ2-5, with D unclear. The CDR3 runs to 14 residues. In germline, CDR1 is SGHAT, CDR2 FQDESV (reference sequence). V was trimmed by 2 bases and J by 0 bases, leaving 7 bases between them. The CDR3 spells CASSLLGNQETQYF. As DNA, the CDR3 is TGTGCCAGCAGCTTATTGGGAAACCAAGAGACCCAGTACTTC.

This clonotype showed up just a few times. The gene calls are TRBV12-3 or TRBV12-4 and TRBJ2-6; D is uncertain. V was trimmed by 6 bases and J by 0 bases, leaving 6 bases between them. The CDR3 totals 14 residues. The CDR3 DNA is TGTGCCAGCAGATGGAACTCTGGGGCCAACGTCCTGACTTTC. This gives the protein CASRWNSGANVLTF.